The clone carrying this T cell receptor (beta chain) was counted only a few times. The data are from a study of blood T cells in healthy people across ages. Then a second PCR, running about 6 to 12 cycles, was carried out with a sample-barcoded 5' primer and a J-beta primer mix. TCRdb re-derived calls from the 5' RACE reads in MiXCR, one entry per CDR3 protein. The sample contains some 1,500,000 distinct CDR3 sequences, less than 45% of which appear only once. Trimming shortened V by 0 bases and J by 4 bases, and 18 bases separated the two germline ends. The CDR3 loop spans 16 amino acids. Per the germline V gene, CDR1 is DFQATT and CDR2 is SNEGSKA (reference sequence).

The source of this sequence is a woman under 30 in good health. Sequencing input: blood. This chain connects TRBV20-1 to TRBJ2-5; D unresolved. The CDR3 DNA reads TGCAGTGCTAGAGATTATTCCCTCACCGCCCGAGAGACCCAGTACTTC. This gives the protein CSARDYSLTARETQYF.